This TCR beta chain was profiled in a study of blood T cell repertoires in COVID-19. Study details: Whether acute or convalescent, the COVID-19 samples came from the United States, Italy and Spain. From T cells, B-cell-depleted T cells, or PBMCs came the material, which was cDNA or gDNA.

V shed 5 bases and J 5 bases; nucleotides not matched to a gene: 14. Germline CDR1 is SEHNR and CDR2 is FQNEAQ (reference sequence). This CDR3 is 18 amino acids long. How the authors handled the data: Counts of nucleated cells, estimated from reference gene primer amplification, were obtained. Here immunoSEQ multiplex PCR was the method, and the copy in TCRdb shows in-frame clones only, minus some. V and J calls and clone size come straight from that table; D and trimming were deduced from the DNA. The table has about 130,000 clones, around 79% seen once. This TCR was sampled from an elderly man with acute or convalescent COVID-19. Sequencing input: peripheral blood. The V gene is TRBV7-9, the J gene TRBJ2-3; 12 positions agree with TRBD2. CDR3 nucleotide sequence: TGTGCCAGCAGCACCCGCTTTAGGACTAGCGGGAATTTAGATACGCAGTATTTT. This translates into CASSTRFRTSGNLDTQYF.